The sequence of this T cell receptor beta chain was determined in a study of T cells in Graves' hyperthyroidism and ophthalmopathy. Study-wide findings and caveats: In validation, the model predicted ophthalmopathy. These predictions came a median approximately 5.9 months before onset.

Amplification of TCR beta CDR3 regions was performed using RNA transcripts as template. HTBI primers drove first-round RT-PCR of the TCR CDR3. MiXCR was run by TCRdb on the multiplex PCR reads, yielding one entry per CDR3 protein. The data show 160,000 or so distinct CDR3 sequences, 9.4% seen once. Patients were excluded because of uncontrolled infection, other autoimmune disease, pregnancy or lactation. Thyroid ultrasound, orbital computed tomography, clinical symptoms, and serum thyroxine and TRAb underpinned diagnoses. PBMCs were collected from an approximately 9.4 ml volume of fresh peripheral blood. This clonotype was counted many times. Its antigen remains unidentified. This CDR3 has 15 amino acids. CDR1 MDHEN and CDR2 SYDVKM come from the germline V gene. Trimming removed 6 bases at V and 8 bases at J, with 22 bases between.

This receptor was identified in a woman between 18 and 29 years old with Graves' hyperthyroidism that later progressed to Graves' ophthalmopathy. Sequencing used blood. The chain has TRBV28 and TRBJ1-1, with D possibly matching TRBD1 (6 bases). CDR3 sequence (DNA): TGTGCCAGCAGAGCCATAGACAGGCCGCTTGGGGAAGCTTTCTTT. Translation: CASRAIDRPLGEAFF.